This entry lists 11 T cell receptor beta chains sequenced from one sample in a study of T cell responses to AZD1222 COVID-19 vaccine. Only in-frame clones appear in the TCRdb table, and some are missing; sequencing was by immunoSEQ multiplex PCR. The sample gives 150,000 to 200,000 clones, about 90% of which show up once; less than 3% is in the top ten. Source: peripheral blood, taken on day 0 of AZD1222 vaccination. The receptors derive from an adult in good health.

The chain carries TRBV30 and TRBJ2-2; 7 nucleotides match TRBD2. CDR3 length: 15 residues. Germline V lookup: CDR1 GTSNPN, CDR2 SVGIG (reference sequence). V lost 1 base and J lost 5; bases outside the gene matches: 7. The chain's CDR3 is CAWSAQWTRTGELFF. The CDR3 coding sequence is TGTGCCTGGAGTGCCCAATGGACTAGAACCGGGGAGCTGTTTTTT.

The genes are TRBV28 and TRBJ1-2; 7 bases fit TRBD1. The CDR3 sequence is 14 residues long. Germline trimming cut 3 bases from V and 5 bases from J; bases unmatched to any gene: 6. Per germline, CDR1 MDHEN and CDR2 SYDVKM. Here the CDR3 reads CASSLLRTGYGYTF. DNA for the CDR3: TGTGCCAGCAGTTTGCTGAGGACAGGTTATGGCTACACCTTC.

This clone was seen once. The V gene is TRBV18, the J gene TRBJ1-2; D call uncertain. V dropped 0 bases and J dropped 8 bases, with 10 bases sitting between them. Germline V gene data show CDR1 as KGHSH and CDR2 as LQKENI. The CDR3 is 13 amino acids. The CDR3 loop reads CASSPPDSYGYTF. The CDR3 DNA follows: TGTGCCAGCTCACCACCCGACTCCTACGGCTACACCTTC.

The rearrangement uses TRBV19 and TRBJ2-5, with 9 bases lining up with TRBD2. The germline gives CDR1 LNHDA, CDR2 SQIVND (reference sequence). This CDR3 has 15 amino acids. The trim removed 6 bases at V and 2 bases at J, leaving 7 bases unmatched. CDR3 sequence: CASSTLLAGQETQYF. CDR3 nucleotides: TGTGCCAGTAGCACCCTGCTAGCGGGACAAGAGACCCAGTACTTC.

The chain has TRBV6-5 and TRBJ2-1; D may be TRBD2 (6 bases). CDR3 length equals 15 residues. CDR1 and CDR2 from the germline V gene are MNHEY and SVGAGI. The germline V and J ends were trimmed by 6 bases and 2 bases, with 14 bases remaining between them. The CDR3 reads CASRQTRTPYNEQFF. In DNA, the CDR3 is TGTGCCAGCAGGCAGACTAGAACCCCCTACAATGAGCAGTTCTTC.

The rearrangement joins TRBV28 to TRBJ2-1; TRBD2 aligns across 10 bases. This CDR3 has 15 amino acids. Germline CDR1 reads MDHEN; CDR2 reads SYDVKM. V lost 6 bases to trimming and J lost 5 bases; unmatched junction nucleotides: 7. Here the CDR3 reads CASRDRTSGNNEQFF. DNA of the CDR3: TGTGCCAGCAGGGACCGGACTAGCGGCAACAATGAGCAGTTCTTC.

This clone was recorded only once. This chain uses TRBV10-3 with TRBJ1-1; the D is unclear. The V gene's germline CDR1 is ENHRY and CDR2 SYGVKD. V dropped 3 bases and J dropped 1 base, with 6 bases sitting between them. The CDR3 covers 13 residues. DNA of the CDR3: TGTGCCATCAGTGATGAGGGGAACACTGAAGCTTTCTTT. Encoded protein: CAISDEGNTEAFF.

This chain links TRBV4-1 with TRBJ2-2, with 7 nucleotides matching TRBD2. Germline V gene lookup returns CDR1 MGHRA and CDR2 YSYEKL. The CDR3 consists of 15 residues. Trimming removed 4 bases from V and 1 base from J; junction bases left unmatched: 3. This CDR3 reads CASSPREVNTGELFF. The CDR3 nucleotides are TGCGCCAGCAGCCCCCGGGAGGTGAACACCGGGGAGCTGTTTTTT.

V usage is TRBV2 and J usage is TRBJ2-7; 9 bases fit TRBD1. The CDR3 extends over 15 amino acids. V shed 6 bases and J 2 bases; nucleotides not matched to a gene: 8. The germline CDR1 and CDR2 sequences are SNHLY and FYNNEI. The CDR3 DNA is TGTGCCAGCAGGGCCTGGGGGACAGGGACCTACGAGCAGTACTTC. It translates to CASRAWGTGTYEQYF.

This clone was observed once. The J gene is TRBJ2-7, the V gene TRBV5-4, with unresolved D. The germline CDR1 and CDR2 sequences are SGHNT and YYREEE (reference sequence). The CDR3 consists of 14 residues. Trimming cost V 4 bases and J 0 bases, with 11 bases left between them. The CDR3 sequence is CASSLQPSSYEQYF. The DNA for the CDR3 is TGTGCCAGCAGCCTTCAGCCTAGCTCCTACGAGCAGTACTTC.

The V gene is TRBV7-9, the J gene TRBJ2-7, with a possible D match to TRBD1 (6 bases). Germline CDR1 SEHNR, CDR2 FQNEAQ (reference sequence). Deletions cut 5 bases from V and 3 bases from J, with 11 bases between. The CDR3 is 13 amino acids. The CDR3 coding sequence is TGTGCCAGCAGCCGAGGACAGTACTACGAGCAGTACTTC. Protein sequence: CASSRGQYYEQYF.